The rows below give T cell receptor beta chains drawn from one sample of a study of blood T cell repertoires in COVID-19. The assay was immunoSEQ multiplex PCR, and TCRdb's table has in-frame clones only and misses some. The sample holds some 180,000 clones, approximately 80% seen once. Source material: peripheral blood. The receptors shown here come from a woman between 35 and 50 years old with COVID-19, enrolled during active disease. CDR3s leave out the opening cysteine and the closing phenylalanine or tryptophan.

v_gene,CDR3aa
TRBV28,ASSFEPDTEAF
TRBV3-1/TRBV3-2,ASSPPGQGYEQY
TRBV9,ASSVGAAEQPQH
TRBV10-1,ASRGGEDNSPLH
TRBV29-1,SVERREGEQY
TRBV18,ASSPEGTGYGYT
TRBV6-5,ASSYTWEAHEQY
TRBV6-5,ASSAGTGGYNEQF
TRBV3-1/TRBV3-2,ASSPPGQQPQH
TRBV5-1,ASSLGQQQETQY
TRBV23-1,ASRTGGTEAF
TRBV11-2,ASSLTSGANEQF
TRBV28,ASTLRAGSFSYEQY
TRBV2,ASSEDQGDNQPQH
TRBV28,ASTWAGGSNQPQH
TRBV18,ASSLDPDMTRGEQY
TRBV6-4,ASSDGTDIPGTYGYT
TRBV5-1,ASSQLSTGRPNSPLH
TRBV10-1,ASSETLGDRIRGYT
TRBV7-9,ASSLRQGPVNTIY
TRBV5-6,ASSPGGYGNTIY
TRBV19,ASSLPQGSNQPQH
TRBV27,ASSPTLTGALHGEQY
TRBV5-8,ASSLSVSHEAF
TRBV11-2,ASSTLSVKTEAF
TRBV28,ASAPRGLLAKNIQY
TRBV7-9,ASSLAGTGETQY
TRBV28,ASSLGGRGWNTEAF
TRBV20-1,SARRTAEQY
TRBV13,ASRPSVGEKLF
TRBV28,ASLRTGSSYEQY
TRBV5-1,ASSLAGLLNGNEQF
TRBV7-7,ASSPLTSGFITGELF
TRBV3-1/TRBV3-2,ASSNLLRDSNQPQH
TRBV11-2,ASSQFGTGTNYGYT
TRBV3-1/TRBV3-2,ASSRRGNEKLF
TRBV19,ASRLTGGGTNEKLF
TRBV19,ASSITGLPGELF
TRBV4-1,ASSHRREGQPQH
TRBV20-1,SASRGVMSQPQH
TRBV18,ASSPGQGYGTEAF
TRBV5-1,ASRTSGSSNEQF
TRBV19,ASKADSVYGYT
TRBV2,ASGRTGGRDQPQH
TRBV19,ASSRGQSLFYGYT
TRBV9,ASSPSGTSIYEQY
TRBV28,ASSLPTRGGTEAF
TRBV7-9,ASSLQGGSYGYT
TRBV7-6,ASSPPAAPESGQY
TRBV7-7,ASSLYRGFFSYNSPLH
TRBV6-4,ASSTGIYGYT
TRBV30,AWTGERSYEQY
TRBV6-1,ASSERGAGSYEQY
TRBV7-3,ASSSLAGGNEQF
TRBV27,ASSSGQGANQPQH